Listed below are T cell receptor beta chains from one sample, sequenced in a study of shared clonotypes between healthy human individuals. Sequencing was performed with immunoSEQ multiplex PCR; in TCRdb, only in-frame clones are kept and a portion is missing. The sample holds 1.5 million to 2.5 million clones, roughly 95% seen once. The material sequenced was naive CD8+ T cells sorted from blood. These receptors came from a young man in good health. The CDR3 runs from the conserved cysteine through the conserved F or W. A D gene is named only where the DNA matches it firmly. A clone size is listed for some rows: how often the clone was seen (once, few, many), or a class if it is expanded.

- | TRBJ2-7 | - | TRBV2 | TGTGCCAGCACCGAAGGTCGAGACTACTCCTACGAGCAGTACTTC | CASTEGRDYSYEQYF
- | TRBJ2-7 | - | TRBV27 | TGTGCCAGCAGTTTAGGGACCCCGAAGGTGAACGAGCAGTACTTC | CASSLGTPKVNEQYF
- | TRBJ2-1 | TRBD1 | TRBV5-8 | TGTGCCAGCAGCGCCGGGACAGGGGGAGATGAGCAGTTCTTC | CASSAGTGGDEQFF
- | TRBJ2-3 | - | TRBV30 | TGTGCCTGGGGTTATTGGGAAAAGTTGGATACGCAGTATTTT | CAWGYWEKLDTQYF
- | TRBJ1-6 | - | TRBV4-3 | TGCGCCAGCAGCCAAGACTCTGATTCACCCCTCCACTTT | CASSQDSDSPLHF
- | TRBJ2-5 | TRBD2 | TRBV25-1 | TGTGCCAGCAGTTATTCCGGGACTAGCAAAGAGACCCAGTACTTC | CASSYSGTSKETQYF
- | TRBJ2-6 | TRBD2 | TRBV9 | TGTGCCAGCAGCGTAGATCGTTTGAGAAGCGGGGGCCCTTTTAGTGGGGCCAACGTCCTGACTTTC | CASSVDRLRSGGPFSGANVLTF
- | TRBJ1-4 | - | TRBV5-4 | TGTGCCAGCAGCCGGGGAGAAAAACTGTTTTTT | CASSRGEKLFF
- | TRBJ2-7 | - | TRBV29-1 | TGCAGCGTTGTTGCTCAGGGGTACGAGCAGTACTTC | CSVVAQGYEQYF
- | TRBJ1-4 | - | TRBV14 | TGTGCCAGCAGCCAAGAAACAGCGCGCAATGAAAAACTGTTTTTT | CASSQETARNEKLFF
- | TRBJ2-1 | - | TRBV19 | TGTGCCAGTAGTATATCACTGATACCCTACAATGAGCAGTTCTTC | CASSISLIPYNEQFF
- | TRBJ2-2 | - | TRBV5-6 | TGTGCCAGCAGCTTGGAGGACCAGGGGCAGGGCACCGGGGAGCTGTTTTTT | CASSLEDQGQGTGELFF
once | TRBJ1-2 | TRBD1 | TRBV6-5 | TGTGCCAGCAGTTACTCCGCGGGACAGCTAACCTATGGCTACACCTTC | CASSYSAGQLTYGYTF
- | TRBJ2-1 | TRBD2 | TRBV11-2 | TGTGCCAGCAGCTCCTTAGCGGGAGGCGCATGGAATGAGCAGTTCTTC | CASSSLAGGAWNEQFF
- | TRBJ1-2 | - | TRBV7-9 | TGTGCCAGCAGCTTAGCAGGGAACTATGGCTACACCTTC | CASSLAGNYGYTF
- | TRBJ2-2 | TRBD2 | TRBV18 | TGTGCCAGCTCACCCGGGGACTACCAGGCCGGGGAGCTGTTTTTT | CASSPGDYQAGELFF
- | TRBJ2-5 | TRBD1 | TRBV5-8 | TGTGCCAGCAGCCGCCCCACAGGGGAACAAGAGACCCAGTACTTC | CASSRPTGEQETQYF
- | TRBJ2-4 | - | TRBV25-1 | TGTGCCACCCGAGAACACAGCGTTCTCAAAAACATTCAGTACTTC | CATREHSVLKNIQYF
- | TRBJ2-7 | TRBD2 | TRBV4-1 | TGCGCCAGCAGCCAGGGGACTAGCGGGGGGGCCATGTCCTACGAGCAGTACTTC | CASSQGTSGGAMSYEQYF
- | TRBJ2-5 | TRBD1 | TRBV19 | TGTGCCAGTAGCGACTTGGGACAGGGGATCGAAGAGACCCAGTACTTC | CASSDLGQGIEETQYF
- | TRBJ2-7 | - | TRBV12-5 | TGTGCTAGTGTTGAGGGGAACTACGAGCAGTACTTC | CASVEGNYEQYF